This record concerns one TCR beta chain sequence. Its antigen is currently unknown. These data originate in a study of T cells in Graves' hyperthyroidism and ophthalmopathy. The germline gives CDR1 SGHAT, CDR2 FQDESV (reference sequence). V was clipped by 4 bases and J by 2 bases; unmatched bases: 2. This CDR3 contains 16 residues. Amplification yielded TCR beta CDR3 regions, with RNA transcripts as the source. Researchers ran a first-round RT-PCR on the TCR CDR3 using the HTBI primer set. TCRdb itself ran the multiplex PCR reads through MiXCR, one entry per CDR3 protein. The table has 600,000 or so distinct CDR3 sequences, around 15% seen once. General study results and limits: Blood also contained most expanded thyroid clonotypes above 0.001.

The specimen sequenced was blood. The chain recombines TRBV11-1 with TRBJ2-1; 13 bases align to TRBD2. The TCR comes from a woman in her 30s with Graves' hyperthyroidism. CDR3 sequence: CASSYTSGRAYNEQFF. CDR3 nucleotide sequence: TGTGCCAGCAGCTATACTAGCGGGAGGGCCTACAATGAGCAGTTCTTC.